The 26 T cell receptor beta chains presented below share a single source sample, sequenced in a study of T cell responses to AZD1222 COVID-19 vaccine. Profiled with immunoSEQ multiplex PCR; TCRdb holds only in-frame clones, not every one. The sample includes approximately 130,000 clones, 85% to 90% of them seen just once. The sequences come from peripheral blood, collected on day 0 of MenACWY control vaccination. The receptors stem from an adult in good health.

CDR3 in amino acids: CASSQGGGRTDTQYF. The DNA of the CDR3 is TGTGCCAGCAGCCAGGGTGGCGGGAGGACAGATACGCAGTATTTT. The chain has TRBV3-1 (or the pseudogene TRBV3-2) and TRBJ2-3; TRBD2 agrees at 8 bases. The ends lost 3 bases at V and 3 bases at J; junction bases unmatched: 5. This CDR3 has 15 residues. Germline CDR1 reads LGHDT; CDR2 reads YNNKEL (reference sequence).

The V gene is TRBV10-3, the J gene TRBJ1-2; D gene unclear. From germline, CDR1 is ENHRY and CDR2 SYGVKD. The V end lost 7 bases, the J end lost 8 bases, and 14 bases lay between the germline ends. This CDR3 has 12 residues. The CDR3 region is CAITSDGGGYTF. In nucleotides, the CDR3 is TGTGCCATCACCTCGGACGGAGGCGGCTACACCTTC.

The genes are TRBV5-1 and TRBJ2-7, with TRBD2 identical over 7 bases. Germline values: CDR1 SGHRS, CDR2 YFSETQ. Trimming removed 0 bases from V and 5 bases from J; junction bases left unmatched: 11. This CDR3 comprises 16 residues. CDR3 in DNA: TGCGCCAGCAGCTTGGAATTCGGGGGAGGGCGTCACGAGCAGTACTTC. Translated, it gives CASSLEFGGGRHEQYF.

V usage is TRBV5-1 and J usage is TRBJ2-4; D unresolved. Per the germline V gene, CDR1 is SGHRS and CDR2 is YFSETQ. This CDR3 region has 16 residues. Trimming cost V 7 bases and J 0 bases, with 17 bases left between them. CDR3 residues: CASRDPQILAKNIQYF. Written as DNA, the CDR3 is TGCGCCAGCCGAGACCCCCAGATACTAGCCAAAAACATTCAGTACTTC.

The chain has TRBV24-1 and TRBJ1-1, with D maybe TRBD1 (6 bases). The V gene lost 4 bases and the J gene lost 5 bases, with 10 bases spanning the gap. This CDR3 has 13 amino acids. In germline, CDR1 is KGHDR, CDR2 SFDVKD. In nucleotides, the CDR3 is TGTGCCACCAGTGAAAGCAGGGGTACTGAAGCTTTCTTT. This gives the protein CATSESRGTEAFF.

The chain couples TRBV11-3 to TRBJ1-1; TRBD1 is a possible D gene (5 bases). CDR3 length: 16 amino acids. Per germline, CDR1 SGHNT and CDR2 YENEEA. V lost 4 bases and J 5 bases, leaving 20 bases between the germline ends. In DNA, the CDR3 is TGTGCCAGCAGCTCTCAAGGCAGGGCCCCGGGGACTGAAGCTTTCTTT. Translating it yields CASSSQGRAPGTEAFF.

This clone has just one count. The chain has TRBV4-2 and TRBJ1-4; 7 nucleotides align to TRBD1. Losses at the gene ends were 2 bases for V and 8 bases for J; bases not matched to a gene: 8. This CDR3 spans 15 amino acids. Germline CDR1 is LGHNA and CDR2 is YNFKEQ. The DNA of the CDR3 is TGTGCCAGCAGCCAACCCGACAGGGTAAACGAAAAACTGTTTTTT. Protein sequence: CASSQPDRVNEKLFF.

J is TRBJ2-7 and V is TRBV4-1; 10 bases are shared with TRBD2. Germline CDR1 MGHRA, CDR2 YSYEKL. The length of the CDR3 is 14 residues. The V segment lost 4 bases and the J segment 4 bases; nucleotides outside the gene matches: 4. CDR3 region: CASSLGLAAYEQYF. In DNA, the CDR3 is TGCGCCAGCAGCCTCGGACTAGCGGCTTACGAGCAGTACTTC.

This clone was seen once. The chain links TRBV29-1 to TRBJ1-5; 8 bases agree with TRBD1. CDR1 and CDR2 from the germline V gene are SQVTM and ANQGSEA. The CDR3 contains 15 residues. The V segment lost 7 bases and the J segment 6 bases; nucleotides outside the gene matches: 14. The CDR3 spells CSGHSLTGVSQPQHF. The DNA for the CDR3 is TGCAGCGGACACTCCCTGACAGGGGTCAGTCAGCCCCAGCATTTT.

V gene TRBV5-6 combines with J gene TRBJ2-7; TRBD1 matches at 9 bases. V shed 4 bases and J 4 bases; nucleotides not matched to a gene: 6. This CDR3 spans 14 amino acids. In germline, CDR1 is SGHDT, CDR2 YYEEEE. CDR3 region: CASSPRDRVYEQYF. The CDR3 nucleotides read TGTGCCAGCAGCCCTCGGGACAGGGTGTACGAGCAGTACTTC.

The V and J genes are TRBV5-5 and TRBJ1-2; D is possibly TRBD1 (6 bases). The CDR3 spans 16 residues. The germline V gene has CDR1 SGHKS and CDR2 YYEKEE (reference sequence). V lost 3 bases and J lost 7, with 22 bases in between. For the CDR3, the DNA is TGTGCCAGCAGCTCCGTCCGGGACACTCTTTGGCGTGGCTACACCTTC. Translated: CASSSVRDTLWRGYTF.

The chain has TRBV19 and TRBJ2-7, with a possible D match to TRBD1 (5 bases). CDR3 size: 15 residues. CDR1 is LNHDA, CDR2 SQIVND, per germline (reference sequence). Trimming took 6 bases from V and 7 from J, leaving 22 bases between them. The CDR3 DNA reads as TGTGCCAGTAGAGGGGATAATATCCTCCTCGGGGAGCAGTACTTC. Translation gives CASRGDNILLGEQYF.

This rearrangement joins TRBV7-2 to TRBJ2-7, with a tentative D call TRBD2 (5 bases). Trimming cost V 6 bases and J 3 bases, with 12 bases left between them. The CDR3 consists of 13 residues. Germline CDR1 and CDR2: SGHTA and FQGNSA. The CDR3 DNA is TGTGCCAGCAGTCCCGGACGGGACTACGAGCAGTACTTC. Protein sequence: CASSPGRDYEQYF.

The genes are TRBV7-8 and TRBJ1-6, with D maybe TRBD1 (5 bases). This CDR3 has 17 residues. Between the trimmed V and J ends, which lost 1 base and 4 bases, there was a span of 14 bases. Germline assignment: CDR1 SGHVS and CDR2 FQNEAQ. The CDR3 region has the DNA TGTGCCAGCAGCTTAGGATCGGGAGGGGAGTATAATTCACCCCTCCACTTT. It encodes CASSLGSGGEYNSPLHF.

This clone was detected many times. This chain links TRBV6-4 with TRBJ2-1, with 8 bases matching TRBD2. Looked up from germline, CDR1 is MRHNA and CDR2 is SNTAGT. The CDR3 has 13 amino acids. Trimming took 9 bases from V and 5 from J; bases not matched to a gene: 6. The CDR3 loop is CASSAGENNEQFF. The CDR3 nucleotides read TGTGCCAGTTCAGCGGGAGAAAACAATGAGCAGTTCTTC.

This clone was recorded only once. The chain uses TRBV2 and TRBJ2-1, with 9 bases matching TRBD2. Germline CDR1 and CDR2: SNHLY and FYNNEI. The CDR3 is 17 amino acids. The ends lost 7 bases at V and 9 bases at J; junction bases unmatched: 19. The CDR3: CASITSMWVAGAAEQFF. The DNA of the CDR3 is TGTGCCAGCATCACCTCTATGTGGGTAGCGGGAGCGGCTGAGCAGTTCTTC.

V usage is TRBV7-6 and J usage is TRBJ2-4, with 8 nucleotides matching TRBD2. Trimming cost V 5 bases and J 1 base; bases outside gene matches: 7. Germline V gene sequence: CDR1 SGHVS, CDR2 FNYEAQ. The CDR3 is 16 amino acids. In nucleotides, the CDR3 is TGTGCCAGCAGCCCAGGACTAGCCTCGGCCAAAAACATTCAGTACTTC. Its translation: CASSPGLASAKNIQYF.

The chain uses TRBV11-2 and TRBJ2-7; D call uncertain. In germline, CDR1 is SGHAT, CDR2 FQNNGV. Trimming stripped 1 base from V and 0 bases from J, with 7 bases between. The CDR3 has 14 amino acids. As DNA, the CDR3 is TGTGCCAGCAGCTTAGCCAGGTACTCCTACGAGCAGTACTTC. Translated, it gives CASSLARYSYEQYF.

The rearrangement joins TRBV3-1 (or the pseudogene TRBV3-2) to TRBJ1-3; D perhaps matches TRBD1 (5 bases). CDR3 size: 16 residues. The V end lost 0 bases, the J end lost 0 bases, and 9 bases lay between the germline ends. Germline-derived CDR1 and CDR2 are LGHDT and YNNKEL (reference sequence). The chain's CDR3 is CASSQEHRFSGNTIYF. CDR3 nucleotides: TGTGCCAGCAGCCAAGAGCACAGGTTCTCTGGAAACACCATATATTTT.

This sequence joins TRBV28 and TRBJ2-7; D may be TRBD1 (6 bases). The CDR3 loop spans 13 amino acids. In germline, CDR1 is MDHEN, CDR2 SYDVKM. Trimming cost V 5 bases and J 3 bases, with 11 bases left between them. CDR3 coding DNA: TGTGCCAGCAGTCCCAGCAGGGGCTACGAGCAGTACTTC. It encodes CASSPSRGYEQYF.

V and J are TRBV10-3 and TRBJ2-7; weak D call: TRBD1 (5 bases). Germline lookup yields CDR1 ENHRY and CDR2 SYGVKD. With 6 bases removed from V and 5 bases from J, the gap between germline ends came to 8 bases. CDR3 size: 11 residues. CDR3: CAISLGDEQYF. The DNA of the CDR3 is TGTGCCATCAGCCTAGGGGACGAGCAGTACTTC.

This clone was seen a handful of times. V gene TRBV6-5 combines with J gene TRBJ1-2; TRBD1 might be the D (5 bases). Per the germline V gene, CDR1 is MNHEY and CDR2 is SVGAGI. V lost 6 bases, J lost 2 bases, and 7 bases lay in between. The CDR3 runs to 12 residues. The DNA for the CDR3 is TGTGCCAGCAGCCGACAGAACTATGGCTACACCTTC. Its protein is CASSRQNYGYTF.

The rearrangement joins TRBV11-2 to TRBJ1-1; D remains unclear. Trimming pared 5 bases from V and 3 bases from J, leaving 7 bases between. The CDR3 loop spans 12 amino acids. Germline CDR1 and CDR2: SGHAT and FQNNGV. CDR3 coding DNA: TGTGCCAGCAGCCTCGGACACACTGAAGCTTTCTTT. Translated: CASSLGHTEAFF. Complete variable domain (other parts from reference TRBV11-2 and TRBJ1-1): EAGVAQSPRYKIIEKRQSVAFWCNPISGHATLYWYQQILGQGPKLLIQFQNNGVVDDSQLPKDRFSAERLKGVDSTLKIQPAKLEDSAVYLCASSLGHTEAFFGQGTRLTVV.

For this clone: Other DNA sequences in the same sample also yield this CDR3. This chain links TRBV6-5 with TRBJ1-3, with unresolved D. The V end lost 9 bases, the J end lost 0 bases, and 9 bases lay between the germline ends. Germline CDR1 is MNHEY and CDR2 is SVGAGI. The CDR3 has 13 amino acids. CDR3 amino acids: CASGPNSGNTIYF. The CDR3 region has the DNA TGTGCCAGTGGCCCTAACTCTGGAAACACCATATATTTT.

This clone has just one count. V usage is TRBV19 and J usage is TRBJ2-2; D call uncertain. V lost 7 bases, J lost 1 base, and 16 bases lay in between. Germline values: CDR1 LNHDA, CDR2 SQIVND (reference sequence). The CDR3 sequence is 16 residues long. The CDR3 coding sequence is TGTGCCAGTAAGATCAGTGAGTTCGTGAACACCGGGGAGCTGTTTTTT. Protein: CASKISEFVNTGELFF.

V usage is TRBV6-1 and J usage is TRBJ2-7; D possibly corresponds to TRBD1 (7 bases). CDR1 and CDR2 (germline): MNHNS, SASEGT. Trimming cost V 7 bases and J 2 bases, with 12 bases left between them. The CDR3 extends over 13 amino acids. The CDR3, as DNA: TGTGCCAGCACCAGGGGGGTAACCTACGAGCAGTACTTC. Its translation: CASTRGVTYEQYF.